This T cell receptor beta chain was obtained from a study of shared clonotypes between healthy human individuals. As for the study in general: CD4 naive cells filled three plates per donor, CD4 memory three, CD8 naive two and CD8 memory one.

This CDR3 contains 14 residues. Per germline, CDR1 SGHRS and CDR2 YFSETQ. V shed 4 bases and J shed 1 base, with 11 bases lying between them. Into CD45RA+ naive and CD45RA-negative memory subsets, the CD4+ cells were split. A deep-level run was used for the assay. Replicate sorted-subset PCRs were loaded with roughly 190 ng DNA, 30,000 or so T cell genomes. Assay: immunoSEQ multiplex PCR; the TCRdb copy retains only in-frame clones and omits some. The table has millions of clones, roughly 93% seen once. There are a few counts of this clone. This chain joins TRBV5-1 and TRBJ1-1; no clear D gene. This TCR was sampled from a man in his late teens or twenties in good health. Some clones in this sample may be carry-over from other donors' samples. Sequenced: naive CD4+ T cells from PBMCs. This sample's subset: CD45RA+ positively selected. CDR3 sequence reads: CASSPRTKNTEAFF. The CDR3 nucleotides read TGCGCCAGCAGCCCTAGGACGAAGAACACTGAAGCTTTCTTT.